This T cell receptor (beta chain) was sequenced during a study of blood T cell repertoires in COVID-19. Study details: COVID-19 samples from acute and convalescent phases originated in the United States, Italy and Spain. PBMCs, B-cell-depleted T cells, or T cells provided the cDNA or gDNA that made up the material.

Original processing methods: Amplification with reference gene primers provided the estimates of nucleated cell counts. Method: immunoSEQ multiplex PCR; TCRdb's copy keeps in-frame clones and lacks some. V and J calls and clone size come straight from that table; D and trimming were deduced from the DNA. This table has around 100,000 clones, about 75% appearing once. The TCR sequence derives from an elderly man with acute or convalescent COVID-19. The sequencing input was peripheral blood.

The CDR3 protein is CASSQTRPGAQYF. In DNA, the CDR3 is TGTGCCAGCAGCCAAACCCGCCCCGGAGCGCAGTATTTT. The chain has TRBV14 and TRBJ2-3, with D unresolved. The CDR3 is 13 amino acids. CDR1 is SGHDN, CDR2 FVKESK, per germline. V lost 2 bases, J lost 10 bases, and 13 bases lay in between. Supplemented by reference TRBV14 and TRBJ2-3, the full variable domain reads EAGVTQFPSHSVIEKGQTVTLRCDPISGHDNLYWYRRVMGKEIKFLLHFVKESKQDESGMPNNRFLAERTGGTYSTLKVQPAELEDSGVYFCASSQTRPGAQYFGPGTRLTVL.